Listed below are T cell receptor beta chains from one sample, sequenced in a study of Ad26.COV2.S vaccination and SARS-CoV-2 variants. TCRdb's copy holds only in-frame clones and misses some; the assay was immunoSEQ multiplex PCR. The sample holds under 550,000 clones; approximately 88% are singletons and the top ten take about 3.6%. This specimen consisted of peripheral blood, obtained in a trial of Ad26.COV2.S vaccine versus placebo. Receptors were obtained from a person between 18 and 65 years old who received the Ad26.COV2.S COVID-19 vaccine or a placebo. Each CDR3 is given with its conserved first and last residue. Each record gives: clone size, D gene, V gene, J gene, CDR3 protein, CDR3 DNA. A D gene is named only where the DNA matches it firmly. Expanded clones are given a class, and other clones once, few, many or no size at all.

-,-,TRBV2,TRBJ2-7,CASMARSYEQYF,TGTGCCAGCATGGCACGCTCCTACGAGCAGTACTTC
-,-,TRBV25-1,TRBJ2-3,CASSQGISTDTQYF,TGTGCCAGCAGTCAAGGAATATCCACAGATACGCAGTATTTT
few,TRBD1,TRBV24-1,TRBJ2-3,CATSERTGAIGTDTQYF,TGTGCCACCAGTGAACGTACAGGGGCTATCGGCACAGATACGCAGTATTTT
-,-,TRBV28,TRBJ1-2,CASSLLVQRSGYTF,TGTGCCAGCAGTTTATTGGTACAGAGGTCTGGCTACACCTTC
-,TRBD1,TRBV24-1,TRBJ2-5,CATSDFSDRGKETQYF,TGTGCCACCAGTGACTTCTCGGACAGGGGCAAAGAGACCCAGTACTTC
once,-,TRBV4-1,TRBJ2-7,CASSQGAANYEQYF,TGCGCCAGCAGCCAAGGAGCAGCAAACTACGAGCAGTACTTC
once,TRBD1,TRBV7-2,TRBJ2-1,CASNTGARYEQFF,TGTGCCAGCAACACAGGGGCGCGGTATGAGCAGTTCTTC
once,TRBD2,TRBV27,TRBJ2-5,CASSSPQLAGAQGAQYF,TGTGCCAGCAGTTCCCCCCAACTAGCGGGGGCCCAAGGAGCCCAGTACTTC
-,-,TRBV7-8,TRBJ2-3,CASSLVSGQSTDTQYF,TGTGCCAGCAGCTTAGTCTCAGGGCAGAGTACAGATACGCAGTATTTT
-,TRBD1,TRBV19,TRBJ1-4,CASTVGDRGSEKLFF,TGTGCCAGTACCGTAGGGGACAGGGGTTCTGAAAAACTGTTTTTT
-,TRBD1,TRBV15,TRBJ1-2,CATSSSLQGAGYGYTF,TGTGCCACCAGCAGCAGCCTACAGGGGGCGGGCTATGGCTACACCTTC
few,TRBD1,TRBV5-5,TRBJ1-5,CASSFLTGDQPQHF,TGTGCCAGCAGCTTTTTAACAGGGGATCAGCCCCAGCATTTT
-,-,TRBV7-8,TRBJ2-2,CASSERGTLGRGELFF,TGTGCCAGCAGCGAGCGAGGGACGCTTGGCCGCGGGGAGCTGTTTTTT
-,-,TRBV11-2,TRBJ2-1,CASSLVRTMGNEQFF,TGTGCCAGCAGCTTAGTGCGGACTATGGGAAATGAGCAGTTCTTC
-,TRBD1,TRBV6-5,TRBJ1-1,CASSYRDSGNTEAFF,TGTGCCAGCAGTTACCGGGACAGCGGGAACACTGAAGCTTTCTTT
-,-,TRBV11-2,TRBJ1-1,CASRHLGTSEGAFF,TGTGCCAGCAGACACTTAGGGACTTCAGAAGGGGCTTTCTTT
-,TRBD2,TRBV10-3,TRBJ2-1,CAISEPSGGDNEQFF,TGTGCCATCAGTGAGCCGAGCGGGGGGGACAATGAGCAGTTCTTC
-,-,TRBV27,TRBJ1-5,CASSLGGSRSNQPQHF,TGTGCCAGCAGTTTAGGTGGCAGTCGAAGCAATCAGCCCCAGCATTTT
-,TRBD1,TRBV6-2/TRBV6-3,TRBJ2-5,CASSLGQGYETQYF,TGTGCCAGCAGTTTGGGACAGGGTTATGAGACCCAGTACTTC
-,-,TRBV5-5,TRBJ2-7,CASSLPAYEQYF,TGTGCCAGCAGCTTGCCAGCCTACGAGCAGTACTTC
-,-,TRBV2,TRBJ1-5,CASHDPRERQPQHF,TGTGCCAGCCATGACCCCCGGGAAAGGCAGCCCCAGCATTTT
-,-,TRBV6-5,TRBJ1-2,CASSFDGNYGYTF,TGTGCCAGCAGTTTTGACGGAAACTATGGCTACACCTTC
-,TRBD2,TRBV11-2,TRBJ2-5,CASSSGGGETQYF,TGTGCCAGCAGCTCCGGGGGGGGAGAGACCCAGTACTTC
-,TRBD1,TRBV12-3/TRBV12-4,TRBJ2-5,CASSPGGETQYF,TGTGCCAGCAGCCCAGGGGGAGAGACCCAGTACTTC
-,-,TRBV6-5,TRBJ2-1,CASSYYGGGPRNEQFF,TGTGCCAGCAGTTACTATGGGGGGGGGCCGAGGAATGAGCAGTTCTTC
-,-,TRBV5-1,TRBJ2-5,CASRPQGGAWSETQYF,TGCGCCAGCAGGCCTCAAGGGGGGGCCTGGTCTGAGACCCAGTACTTC
-,TRBD1,TRBV29-1,TRBJ2-5,CSVDRQGQETQYF,TGCAGCGTTGACCGACAGGGACAAGAGACCCAGTACTTC
few,-,TRBV7-9,TRBJ1-1,CASSLSIGGNTEAFF,TGTGCCAGCAGCTTAAGTATAGGGGGGAACACTGAAGCTTTCTTT
-,-,TRBV12-3/TRBV12-4,TRBJ2-7,CASSLGQIYEQYF,TGTGCCAGCAGTTTGGGTCAGATCTACGAGCAGTACTTC
-,-,TRBV6-1,TRBJ2-3,CASSDGGPDTQYF,TGTGCCAGCAGTGATGGTGGGCCAGATACGCAGTATTTT
-,TRBD2,TRBV7-8,TRBJ2-5,CASSARGGRETQYF,TGTGCCAGCAGCGCCCGGGGGGGGCGAGAGACCCAGTACTTC
-,-,TRBV28,TRBJ2-3,CASRPLGGEIPDTQYF,TGTGCCAGCAGACCCCTCGGCGGGGAGATCCCCGATACGCAGTATTTT
-,-,TRBV19,TRBJ2-7,CASSLGTPAYEQYF,TGTGCCAGTAGCCTGGGGACTCCAGCCTACGAGCAGTACTTC
-,-,TRBV11-2,TRBJ1-4,CASSRPGEEKLFF,TGTGCCAGCAGCAGACCAGGGGAAGAAAAACTGTTTTTT
-,TRBD2,TRBV5-1,TRBJ2-5,CASSPTSGQETQYF,TGCGCCAGCAGCCCCACTAGCGGCCAAGAGACCCAGTACTTC
-,-,TRBV30,TRBJ2-3,CAWSRGATDTQYF,TGTGCCTGGAGTCGCGGGGCTACAGATACGCAGTATTTT
-,-,TRBV6-2/TRBV6-3,TRBJ2-2,CASSMLNTGELFF,TGTGCCAGCAGCATGCTTAACACCGGGGAGCTGTTTTTT
once,-,TRBV7-3,TRBJ2-2,CASSFQGRGSGELFF,TGTGCCAGCAGCTTCCAGGGGCGAGGGTCCGGGGAGCTGTTTTTT
once,TRBD2,TRBV19,TRBJ2-2,CASRAPSSGTPPGELFF,TGTGCCAGTAGGGCCCCCTCTAGCGGGACTCCGCCCGGGGAGCTGTTTTTT
-,TRBD1,TRBV19,TRBJ1-1,CASRGPGQPNTEAFF,TGTGCCAGTAGAGGCCCGGGACAGCCGAACACTGAAGCTTTCTTT